The 3 T cell receptor beta chains in this list originate from one sample, sequenced in a study of shared clonotypes between healthy human individuals. Produced via immunoSEQ multiplex PCR; TCRdb's table is partial and in-frame only. The sample consists of some 2,400,000 clones, 95% of them appearing once. Sequenced material: naive CD4+ T cells sorted from blood. Sample subset: CD45RA+ positively selected. Receptors originate from a man aged 18 to 29 in good health.

This clone was recorded once. For the CDR3, the DNA is TGTGCCAGCAGCGTAGCTCTAGCGGGTCACGCCGGGGAGCTGTTTTTT. This encodes CASSVALAGHAGELFF. The chain uses TRBV9 and TRBJ2-2; 8 positions agree with TRBD2. V was clipped by 0 bases and J by 6 bases; unmatched bases: 7. The CDR3 is 16 residues long. In germline, CDR1 is SGDLS, CDR2 YYNGEE.

This rearrangement joins TRBV2 to TRBJ2-3; 9 nucleotides line up with TRBD2. Trimming at V came to 7 bases and at J to 6 bases, leaving 8 bases not matched to a gene. The length of the CDR3 is 14 residues. Germline CDR1 is SNHLY and CDR2 is FYNNEI. CDR3 amino acids: CASKKREDGDTQYF. As DNA, the CDR3 is TGTGCCAGCAAAAAGCGGGAGGACGGGGATACGCAGTATTTT.

The chain combines TRBV12-5 with TRBJ2-1; 8 bases fit TRBD1. V dropped 0 bases and J dropped 0; count of bases not matched to a gene: 13. In germline, CDR1 is LGHNT, CDR2 FRNRAP. The CDR3 is made up of 20 amino acids. The DNA of the CDR3 is TGTGCTAGTGGTTTGGTACCTGGACAGGGTTGGACCCTCTCCTACAATGAGCAGTTCTTC. This gives the protein CASGLVPGQGWTLSYNEQFF.